This T cell receptor beta chain was sequenced during a study of radiotherapy plus CTLA-4 blockade in lung cancer listed by TCRdb under 2018. The study in broad terms: Objective responses were observed in 15% to 20% of enrolled patients, and disease control was achieved in around 30%.

Comments on this clone: Its antigen is unknown. Within one base of it there is no much larger clone, and no base qualities were kept.

The study at large found these results: TCR clones derived from tumors expanded in peripheral blood after treatment with radiotherapy and ipilimumab. The strongest predictors of response were reported to be early dynamic shifts in blood T cell clones along with a rise in serum interferon-beta following radiation.

Library preparation used the immunoSEQ multiplex PCR assay. Entries here come from immuneACCESS through TCRdb and include only in-frame sequences with V and J called. Some clones fail to appear in such tables; in the studies checked, an unresolved V gene covers under half of the shortfall, and the cause of the remainder is unknown. The sample table holds roughly 100,000 clones, of which under 90% were seen once. The ten most abundant clones make up under 2.5% of the sample. As encoded in the germline V gene (reference sequence), CDR1 is MNHNY while CDR2 is SVGAGI. The germline ends are 18 bases apart after V is trimmed by 10 bases and J by 8 bases. Spanning cysteine to phenylalanine, the CDR3 consists of 13 amino acids. Left in the record is the CDR3 DNA by itself, 39 bases read in frame from the first base. The study evaluated CTLA-4 blockade (ipilimumab) given together with focal radiation therapy in patients who had chemo-refractory metastatic non-small-cell lung cancer.

The material was peripheral blood, obtained from a patient treated with radiotherapy plus ipilimumab. The V gene is TRBV6-6 and the J gene is TRBJ2-1; D gene: possibly TRBD1, on 6 matching bases. This sequence was found in a human donor with non-small cell lung cancer that progressed on radiotherapy plus ipilimumab. Some clones in this sample may be carry-over from other donors' samples. The CDR3 corresponds to CATRDTGSDEQFF. The sequence in DNA is TGTGCCACACGCGATACAGGGTCCGATGAGCAGTTCTTC.